What follows are 3 T cell receptor beta chains derived from one specimen sequenced in a study of beta chain features in type 1 diabetes. Sequencing targeted expressed TCRB transcripts, as all isolated RNA had been reverse transcribed. Sequencing used immunoSEQ multiplex PCR; TCRdb keeps in-frame clones, though not all of them. Of about 900,000 clones in the sample, 17% were seen once. Sequencing was performed on naive CD4+ T cells from blood. The receptors originated from a woman in her late teens or twenties in good health.

This clone was picked up a small number of times. The chain uses TRBV10-3 and TRBJ1-2; D unresolved. Trimming shortened V by 6 bases and J by 2 bases, and 13 bases separated the two germline ends. The germline CDR1 and CDR2 sequences are ENHRY and SYGVKD. The CDR3 runs 14 residues. The CDR3 DNA reads TGTGCCATCAGCCCAGGATCTACGAACTATGGCTACACCTTC. Amino acid sequence: CAISPGSTNYGYTF.

The chain carries TRBV5-1 and TRBJ2-1; the D gene is possibly TRBD2 (6 bases). Trimming pared 2 bases from V and 0 bases from J, leaving 15 bases between. Germline loops: CDR1 SGHRS, CDR2 YFSETQ. The CDR3 length is 17 residues. CDR3 region: CASSFLSGEGSYNEQFF. For the CDR3, the DNA is TGCGCCAGCAGCTTCCTTAGCGGTGAGGGCTCCTACAATGAGCAGTTCTTC.

This clone occurred a few times. The chain links TRBV11-3 to TRBJ2-3; 9 bases are shared with TRBD1. The CDR3 extends over 13 amino acids. The J segment lost 3 bases and the V segment lost 8 bases, leaving 3 bases of the junction unmatched. The germline V gene has CDR1 SGHNT and CDR2 YENEEA. The CDR3 nucleotides are TGTGCCAGCGGACAGGGGAGGACAGATACGCAGTATTTT. It codes for CASGQGRTDTQYF.